The next 27 T cell receptor beta chains were all read from a single sample in a study of OX40 agonist ivuxolimab in advanced cancers. The method was immunoSEQ multiplex PCR; TCRdb's version includes in-frame clones alone and lacks a portion of them. Counted here are 80,000 to 100,000 clones, roughly nine tenths occurring once; the ten biggest clones make up roughly 0.5%. The material was CD4+ or CD8+ T cells sorted from blood, obtained in a trial of the OX40 agonist ivuxolimab. The receptors were gathered from an adult with an advanced solid tumor such as melanoma, head and neck, liver or kidney cancer.

The gene calls are TRBV5-6 and TRBJ2-5; 10 bases are a match to TRBD1. After removal of 3 bases from V and 4 bases from J, the junction contained 12 bases not matched to a gene. The V gene's germline CDR1 is SGHDT and CDR2 YYEEEE. The CDR3 sequence is 17 residues long. CDR3 sequence reads: CASSSRDRGPVLETQYF. The DNA for the CDR3 is TGTGCCAGCAGCTCCCGGGACAGGGGACCAGTGCTAGAGACCCAGTACTTC. Supplemented by reference TRBV5-6 and TRBJ2-5, the full variable domain reads DAGVTQSPTHLIKTRGQQVTLRCSPKSGHDTVSWYQQALGQGPQFIFQYYEEEERQRGNFPDRFSGHQFPNYSSELNVNALLLGDSALYLCASSSRDRGPVLETQYFGPGTRLLVL.

The V and J genes are TRBV7-3 and TRBJ2-2; TRBD1 matches at 9 bases. This CDR3 spans 15 amino acids. With 5 bases clipped from V and 3 bases from J, the junction kept 4 bases outside the gene matches. Germline-derived CDR1 and CDR2 are SGHTA and FQGTGA. The CDR3 loop reads CASSPQGAHTGELFF. The CDR3, as DNA: TGTGCCAGCAGCCCACAGGGGGCGCACACCGGGGAGCTGTTTTTT.

V and J are TRBV5-1 and TRBJ1-1; TRBD1 matches 8 bases. The CDR3 has 15 amino acids. J lost 4 bases, V lost 4 bases, and 9 bases had no gene match. Germline CDR1 reads SGHRS; CDR2 reads YFSETQ. DNA for the CDR3: TGCGCCAGCAGCCCGGGACAGGTTTCGGGCACTGAAGCTTTCTTT. As protein: CASSPGQVSGTEAFF.

The chain carries TRBV6-1 and TRBJ1-2; a possible D gene is TRBD1 (5 bases). The CDR3 extends over 16 amino acids. Germline V CDR1 and CDR2: MNHNS, SASEGT. V gave up 2 bases and J gave up 4 bases, with 17 bases separating them. The CDR3, as DNA: TGTGCCAGCAGTGAAAGTGGGGGGGGAGGTGGCTATGGCTACACCTTC. Residues: CASSESGGGGGYGYTF.

In this sample, this clone turned up a few times. The rearrangement joins TRBV5-1 to TRBJ1-5; tentatively, D is TRBD1 (5 bases). Per germline, CDR1 SGHRS and CDR2 YFSETQ. The CDR3 is made up of 14 amino acids. Trimming stripped 1 base from V and 1 base from J, with 6 bases between. In DNA form, the CDR3 reads TGCGCCAGCAGCTTGACAGGCAGCAATCAGCCCCAGCATTTT. It translates to CASSLTGSNQPQHF.

Only one count was recorded for this clone. This chain links TRBV5-4 with TRBJ2-7, with D tentatively TRBD1 (5 bases). Per the germline V gene, CDR1 is SGHNT and CDR2 is YYREEE (reference sequence). Trimming cost V 4 bases and J 2 bases, with 10 bases left between them. This CDR3 has 13 amino acids. Written as DNA, the CDR3 is TGTGCCAGCAGCGAGACAGTTACCTACGAGCAGTACTTC. Translated: CASSETVTYEQYF.

The chain recombines TRBV28 with TRBJ1-4; D unresolved. Germline values: CDR1 MDHEN, CDR2 SYDVKM. This CDR3 comprises 12 residues. Trimming cost V 6 bases and J 8 bases, with 10 bases left between them. In DNA, the CDR3 is TGTGCCAGCAGAATAAACGCCGAAAAACTGTTTTTT. Its translation: CASRINAEKLFF.

The chain combines TRBV5-4 with TRBJ1-5; D not certain. Looked up from germline, CDR1 is SGHNT and CDR2 is YYREEE (reference sequence). The CDR3 totals 13 residues. Trimming stripped 3 bases from V and 5 bases from J, with 9 bases between. The CDR3 nucleotides read TGTGCCAGCAGCTCGGATCGGCATCAGCCCCAGCATTTT. Residues: CASSSDRHQPQHF.

The chain combines TRBV5-5 with TRBJ2-1; 7 positions match TRBD1. CDR3 length: 16 residues. Germline trimming cut 2 bases from V and 3 bases from J; bases unmatched to any gene: 8. Germline V gives CDR1 SGHKS, CDR2 YYEKEE (reference sequence). CDR3: CASSLYPGQSYNEQFF. The CDR3 DNA follows: TGTGCCAGCAGCTTATACCCGGGACAGAGCTACAATGAGCAGTTCTTC.

V and J are TRBV6-5 and TRBJ1-3; D is uncertain. Per germline, CDR1 MNHEY and CDR2 SVGAGI. The CDR3 loop spans 14 amino acids. The ends were cut back, 7 bases at V and 0 bases at J, with 10 bases in the middle. The chain's CDR3 is CASTSPGSGNTIYF. The CDR3, as DNA: TGTGCCAGCACCTCCCCGGGCTCTGGAAACACCATATATTTT.

The chain links TRBV18 to TRBJ2-7; possibly TRBD2 for D (6 bases). V dropped 2 bases and J dropped 6 bases, with 17 bases sitting between them. Germline V CDR1 and CDR2: KGHSH, LQKENI. The CDR3 sequence is 15 residues long. For the CDR3, the DNA is TGTGCCAGCTCACCAAACCGGGACTCTCCGACCGAGCAGTACTTC. Amino acids: CASSPNRDSPTEQYF.

The rearrangement links TRBV27 to TRBJ1-1; D possibly corresponds to TRBD1 (5 bases). The CDR3 length is 14 residues. Trimming removed 9 bases from V and 3 bases from J, with 17 bases in between. CDR1 and CDR2 (germline): MNHEY, SMNVEV (reference sequence). CDR3 coding DNA: TGTGCCAGTCGGAGAGGGGTAATTGACACTGAAGCTTTCTTT. It yields the protein CASRRGVIDTEAFF.

V is TRBV2 and J is TRBJ1-1; D ambiguous. The CDR3 is 13 residues long. V lost 7 bases, J lost 1 base, and 10 bases lay in between. CDR1 is SNHLY and CDR2 is FYNNEI in the germline V gene. The CDR3 DNA follows: TGTGCCAGCACTAGGTCGCCGAACACTGAAGCTTTCTTT. It yields the protein CASTRSPNTEAFF.

This clone was detected only once. The DNA of the CDR3 is TGCAGCGTTGTACAAGGGGGGTCCCCGGGAAAACTGTTTTTT. Translating gives CSVVQGGSPGKLFF. This chain joins TRBV29-1 and TRBJ1-4; weak D call: TRBD1 (6 bases). CDR1 and CDR2 (germline): SQVTM, ANQGSEA. The CDR3 consists of 14 residues. V was pared by 4 bases and J by 10 bases, with 19 bases between.

The V call is TRBV2, the J call TRBJ2-7; TRBD1 matches at 8 bases. Germline loops: CDR1 SNHLY, CDR2 FYNNEI. V shed 2 bases, J shed 3 bases, and the junction held 6 bases outside the gene matches. CDR3 length equals 15 residues. DNA of the CDR3: TGTGCCAGCAGTGAAAGGACAGGGCTAAACTACGAGCAGTACTTC. This gives the protein CASSERTGLNYEQYF.

The chain combines TRBV18 with TRBJ2-5; 9 bases align to TRBD1. The germline V gene encodes CDR1 KGHSH and CDR2 LQKENI. This CDR3 region has 18 residues. The junction had 11 bases not matched to a gene; V was cut back by 3 bases and J by 0 bases. Here the CDR3 DNA reads TGTGCCAGCTCACCGGGAACAACAGGGGGCTCAAACCAAGAGACCCAGTACTTC. Translated, it gives CASSPGTTGGSNQETQYF.

The chain uses TRBV6-1 and TRBJ1-5; D call uncertain. Germline lookup yields CDR1 MNHNS and CDR2 SASEGT. The CDR3 runs to 15 residues. V lost 1 base and J 0 bases, leaving 7 bases between the germline ends. The CDR3 bases are TGTGCCAGCAGTGAAGGAACGCTTAGCAATCAGCCCCAGCATTTT. Translation gives CASSEGTLSNQPQHF.

About this clone itself: This sample also contains other DNA sequences that code for the same CDR3. The chain is built from TRBV5-1 and TRBJ1-1, with a weak D call TRBD1 (6 bases). Germline V gives CDR1 SGHRS, CDR2 YFSETQ. The CDR3 has 14 residues. Trimming cost V 4 bases and J 3 bases, with 13 bases left between them. The CDR3 nucleotides are TGCGCCAGCAGCCCTAGAGGGGGGGACACTGAAGCTTTCTTT. This codes for CASSPRGGDTEAFF. Combining the CDR3 with reference TRBV5-1 and TRBJ1-1 gives the whole variable domain KAGVTQTPRYLIKTRGQQVTLSCSPISGHRSVSWYQQTPGQGLQFLFEYFSETQRNKGNFPGRFSGRQFSNSRSEMNVSTLELGDSALYLCASSPRGGDTEAFFGQGTRLTVV.

CDR3 in amino acids: CASSQGTSGTDTQYF. The CDR3 coding sequence is TGTGCCAGCAGTCAGGGGACTAGCGGCACAGATACGCAGTATTTT. V usage is TRBV11-3 and J usage is TRBJ2-3; 10 bases are a match to TRBD2. After removal of 6 bases from V and 1 base from J, the junction contained 4 bases not matched to a gene. The CDR3 consists of 15 residues. Germline V gene data show CDR1 as SGHNT and CDR2 as YENEEA.

This sequence joins TRBV6-1 and TRBJ1-6, with TRBD1 identical over 9 bases. V shed 2 bases and J 7 bases; nucleotides not matched to a gene: 6. This CDR3 is built from 16 residues. Germline CDR1 is MNHNS and CDR2 is SASEGT. The CDR3 reads CASSEPGTGYNSPLHF. The CDR3 region has the DNA TGTGCCAGCAGTGAACCCGGGACAGGGTACAATTCACCCCTCCACTTT.

The chain has TRBV27 and TRBJ2-1, with 8 bases identical to TRBD2. After removal of 5 bases from V and 9 bases from J, the junction contained 12 bases not matched to a gene. CDR1 is MNHEY and CDR2 is SMNVEV in the germline V gene (reference sequence). This CDR3 is 15 amino acids long. CDR3 sequence (DNA): TGTGCCAGCAGTACCCCGCAGCGGGGGAATAGTGAGCAGTTCTTC. Its translation is CASSTPQRGNSEQFF.

CDR3 DNA: TGTGCCAGTAGTATAAACAGGGGAAAAGAGACCCAGTACTTC. It codes for CASSINRGKETQYF. This chain connects TRBV19 to TRBJ2-5; 7 bases are a match to TRBD1. Germline loops: CDR1 LNHDA, CDR2 SQIVND (reference sequence). V dropped 2 bases and J dropped 3; count of bases not matched to a gene: 3. CDR3 length: 14 residues.

This chain joins TRBV5-4 and TRBJ2-3; a possible D gene is TRBD2 (6 bases). The V end was cut by 4 bases, the J end by 6 bases, with 18 bases between. The CDR3 spans 15 residues. CDR1 is SGHNT and CDR2 is YYREEE in the germline V gene (reference sequence). Here the CDR3 reads CASSPGTHLGDTQYF. In DNA form, the CDR3 reads TGTGCCAGCAGCCCAGGGACTCACCTTGGGGATACGCAGTATTTT.

This chain links TRBV7-2 with TRBJ1-3; no reliable D call. CDR3 length: 16 amino acids. Germline values: CDR1 SGHTA, CDR2 FQGNSA. V was clipped by 1 base and J by 3 bases, with 13 bases between them. The CDR3 sequence: CASSLDSDLFGNTIYF. The CDR3 bases are TGTGCCAGCAGCTTAGACAGCGATCTATTTGGAAACACCATATATTTT.

V gene TRBV5-1 combines with J gene TRBJ2-2; a possible D gene is TRBD1 (6 bases). The CDR3 is made up of 16 amino acids. Germline V gene lookup returns CDR1 SGHRS and CDR2 YFSETQ. Trimming left V 0 bases short and J 4 bases short, with 13 bases between. The CDR3 nucleotides are TGCGCCAGCAGCTTGGCCTTAGTGGGGGCCACCGGGGAGCTGTTTTTT. Amino acids: CASSLALVGATGELFF.

CDR3 sequence reads: CASSHRQETQYF. CDR3 coding DNA: TGTGCCAGCAGTCACAGGCAAGAGACCCAGTACTTC. The chain has TRBV11-2 and TRBJ2-5, with D perhaps matching TRBD1 (5 bases). CDR1 and CDR2 from the germline V gene are SGHAT and FQNNGV. The ends were cut back, 6 bases at V and 2 bases at J, with 7 bases in the middle. The CDR3 extends over 12 amino acids.

The chain carries TRBV5-1 and TRBJ2-1, with no clear D. CDR3 length: 15 residues. V was cut by 4 bases and J by 7 bases, with 18 bases left in between. Germline V CDR1 and CDR2: SGHRS, YFSETQ. CDR3 loop: CASSLTPAATNEQFF. Written as DNA, the CDR3 is TGCGCCAGCAGCCTCACCCCAGCCGCAACGAATGAGCAGTTCTTC. The full variable domain, with the rest looked up from reference TRBV5-1 and TRBJ2-1, is KAGVTQTPRYLIKTRGQQVTLSCSPISGHRSVSWYQQTPGQGLQFLFEYFSETQRNKGNFPGRFSGRQFSNSRSEMNVSTLELGDSALYLCASSLTPAATNEQFFGPGTRLTVL.